The 17 T cell receptor beta chains reported below all come from one sample, sequenced in a study of shared clonotypes between healthy human individuals. The method was immunoSEQ multiplex PCR; TCRdb's version includes in-frame clones alone and lacks a portion of them. This sample yields fewer than 2.5 million clones, of which under 95% are seen a single time; 0.36% belongs to the top ten. The sequenced material came from naive CD4+ T cells from PBMCs. Subset here: CD45RA+ positively selected. These receptors came from a man between 18 and 35 years old in good health. Some clones in this sample may be carry-over from other donors' samples.

This clone is a singleton in its sample. The chain uses TRBV6-1 and TRBJ2-1; maybe TRBD2 (6 bases). Trimming cost V 2 bases and J 11 bases, with 25 bases left between them. Per germline, CDR1 MNHNS and CDR2 SASEGT. The CDR3 contains 17 residues. CDR3 bases: TGTGCCAGCAGTGAATCCCCCGCCAATTTAGCGGTGAGGCAGCAGTTCTTC. Translating it yields CASSESPANLAVRQQFF.

V and J are TRBV7-3 and TRBJ2-1, with TRBD1 matching over 11 bases. The CDR3 totals 12 residues. Unmatched junction bases numbered 8, after V lost 7 bases and J lost 15 bases. Germline values: CDR1 SGHTA, CDR2 FQGTGA. CDR3 loop: CASTQADRGLFF. The DNA for the CDR3 is TGTGCCAGCACCCAAGCGGACAGGGGGCTGTTCTTC.

Only one count was recorded for this clone. This chain's CDR3 is CASSISLNTGELFF. The CDR3 DNA sequence: TGTGCCAGTAGTATAAGCTTGAACACCGGGGAGCTGTTTTTT. The gene calls are TRBV19 and TRBJ2-2, with unresolved D. The CDR3 covers 14 residues. In germline, CDR1 is LNHDA, CDR2 SQIVND (reference sequence). V was shortened by 2 bases and J by 1 base, with 5 bases between the two germline ends.

The gene calls are TRBV28 and TRBJ1-4; 10 bases are a match to TRBD1. The CDR3 is made up of 16 amino acids. The V gene's germline CDR1 is MDHEN and CDR2 SYDVKM. V shed 1 base, J shed 6 bases, and the junction held 5 bases outside the gene matches. CDR3 sequence (DNA): TGTGCCAGCAGTTTATTCTCCGGGACAGGGGATGAAAAACTGTTTTTT. Its protein is CASSLFSGTGDEKLFF. The full variable domain, its missing parts supplied by reference TRBV28 and TRBJ1-4, is DVKVTQSSRYLVKRTGEKVFLECVQDMDHENMFWYRQDPGLGLRLIYFSYDVKMKEKGDIPEGYSVSREKKERFSLILESASTNQTSMYLCASSLFSGTGDEKLFFGSGTQLSVL.

The chain has TRBV19 and TRBJ2-2, with D perhaps matching TRBD1 (6 bases). Trimming took off 6 bases at V and 4 bases at J, with 15 bases between the two ends. The germline CDR1 and CDR2 sequences are LNHDA and SQIVND (reference sequence). There are 15 residues in the CDR3. The CDR3 loop is CASSYGQLFTGELFF. The CDR3, as DNA: TGTGCCAGTAGCTACGGACAGCTGTTCACCGGGGAGCTGTTTTTT.

The chain combines TRBV19 with TRBJ1-2, with D unresolved. Per the germline V gene, CDR1 is LNHDA and CDR2 is SQIVND (reference sequence). CDR3 size: 13 residues. V lost 11 bases and J 0 bases, leaving 13 bases between the germline ends. For the CDR3, the DNA is TGTGCCTGTGCGGCGAAACCTAACTATGGCTACACCTTC. This codes for CACAAKPNYGYTF.

This chain links TRBV27 with TRBJ1-1; unclear D gene. V lost 7 bases and J 1 base, leaving 16 bases between the germline ends. CDR1 is MNHEY, CDR2 SMNVEV, per germline (reference sequence). The CDR3 runs to 15 residues. CDR3 region: CASNKMGARNTEAFF. The CDR3 DNA follows: TGTGCCAGCAACAAAATGGGTGCGAGGAACACTGAAGCTTTCTTT.

The CDR3 loop is CASSLGLEGGEQYF. The CDR3 DNA is TGCGCCAGCAGCCTGGGCCTAGAGGGGGGCGAGCAGTACTTC. The J gene is TRBJ2-7, the V gene TRBV5-1; D tentatively fits TRBD1 or TRBD2 (6 bases each). Trimming removed 4 bases at V and 6 bases at J, with 17 bases between. Germline CDR1 and CDR2: SGHRS and YFSETQ. This CDR3 contains 14 residues.

This chain connects TRBV5-1 to TRBJ2-3; D uncertain. This CDR3 has 12 residues. V was clipped by 4 bases and J by 6 bases, with 9 bases between them. Germline CDR1 SGHRS, CDR2 YFSETQ. In nucleotides, the CDR3 is TGCGCCAGCAGCAAAAGTGGGGATACGCAGTATTTT. It translates to CASSKSGDTQYF.

Turning to this clone: This sample also contains other DNA sequences that code for the same CDR3. The chain links TRBV5-1 to TRBJ2-7, with 12 bases identical to TRBD1. CDR3 length equals 14 residues. CDR1 is SGHRS and CDR2 is YFSETQ in the germline V gene. Trimming removed 4 bases from V and 4 bases from J; junction bases left unmatched: 3. The CDR3 spells CASSRGQGAYEQYF. CDR3 in DNA: TGCGCCAGCAGCCGGGGACAGGGGGCATACGAGCAGTACTTC.

V gene TRBV7-9 combines with J gene TRBJ2-7, with D uncertain. CDR3 length: 14 residues. The ends were cut back, 5 bases at V and 6 bases at J, with 17 bases in the middle. Per the germline V gene, CDR1 is SEHNR and CDR2 is FQNEAQ (reference sequence). CDR3: CASSRTPGVGEQYF. The CDR3 DNA sequence: TGTGCCAGCAGCCGGACGCCCGGAGTGGGCGAGCAGTACTTC. The complete variable domain, with remaining parts taken from reference TRBV7-9 and TRBJ2-7, reads DTGVSQNPRHKITKRGQNVTFRCDPISEHNRLYWYRQTLGQGPEFLTYFQNEAQLEKSRLLSDRFSAERPKGSFSTLEIQRTEQGDSAMYLCASSRTPGVGEQYFGPGTRLTVT.

The chain couples TRBV6-1 to TRBJ1-1, with no clear D. This CDR3 has 15 residues. Trimming removed 4 bases from V and 1 base from J, with 13 bases in between. Per the germline V gene, CDR1 is MNHNS and CDR2 is SASEGT. Written as DNA, the CDR3 is TGTGCCAGCAGTGCTCTACGGGGAGGGAACACTGAAGCTTTCTTT. Translated, it gives CASSALRGGNTEAFF.

The rearrangement links TRBV2 to TRBJ2-7; perhaps TRBD1 as D (5 bases). This CDR3 is 14 amino acids long. V was shortened by 6 bases and J by 0 bases, with 12 bases between the two germline ends. CDR1 and CDR2 from the germline V gene are SNHLY and FYNNEI. CDR3 loop: CASRGDRSSYEQYF. CDR3 DNA sequence: TGTGCCAGCAGGGGTGACAGAAGCTCCTACGAGCAGTACTTC. Full variable domain (outside the CDR3, taken from reference TRBV2 and TRBJ2-7): EPEVTQTPSHQVTQMGQEVILRCVPISNHLYFYWYRQILGQKVEFLVSFYNNEISEKSEIFDDQFSVERPDGSNFTLKIRSTKLEDSAMYFCASRGDRSSYEQYFGPGTRLTVT.

The chain is built from TRBV5-1 and TRBJ2-3; 7 bases line up with TRBD2. Germline values: CDR1 SGHRS, CDR2 YFSETQ. The CDR3 covers 16 residues. Trimming removed 5 bases from V and 2 bases from J; junction bases left unmatched: 11. The CDR3 reads CASRIAPAGITDTQYF. The CDR3, as DNA: TGCGCCAGCAGAATCGCCCCAGCGGGGATCACAGATACGCAGTATTTT. Supplemented by reference TRBV5-1 and TRBJ2-3, the full variable domain reads KAGVTQTPRYLIKTRGQQVTLSCSPISGHRSVSWYQQTPGQGLQFLFEYFSETQRNKGNFPGRFSGRQFSNSRSEMNVSTLELGDSALYLCASRIAPAGITDTQYFGPGTRLTVL.

The rearrangement links TRBV7-9 to TRBJ2-3, with TRBD2 matching over 8 bases. The trim removed 5 bases at V and 6 bases at J, leaving 10 bases unmatched. Germline V CDR1 and CDR2: SEHNR, FQNEAQ (reference sequence). This CDR3 has 15 residues. The CDR3 region has the DNA TGTGCCAGCAGCCTAGAGCGGGGGCGGCGGGATACGCAGTATTTT. Translating it yields CASSLERGRRDTQYF.

The V gene is TRBV14, the J gene TRBJ2-5, with D perhaps matching TRBD2 (6 bases). Germline CDR1 SGHDN, CDR2 FVKESK. Between the trimmed V and J ends, which lost 0 bases and 2 bases, there was a span of 10 bases. This CDR3 is 15 amino acids long. The CDR3 DNA follows: TGTGCCAGCAGCCAAGAAGCAGGGAGGCAAGAGACCCAGTACTTC. Its translation: CASSQEAGRQETQYF.

The chain joins TRBV9 to TRBJ2-2; D ambiguous. This CDR3 has 13 residues. The germline V gene has CDR1 SGDLS and CDR2 YYNGEE. Trimming removed 3 bases at V and 3 bases at J, with 6 bases between. CDR3 DNA sequence: TGTGCCAGCAGCGCTTCTTACACCGGGGAGCTGTTTTTT. Its protein product is CASSASYTGELFF.